This T cell receptor beta chain was recorded in a study of yellow fever vaccine responses in identical twins (dated by TCRdb to 2016 to 2019). Background on the whole study: In identical twins, the study followed T cell clones that responded to the vaccine with precision. What the work shows at the level of the full study, not this receptor alone: The T cell response to vaccination in identical twins was reported by the authors to appear partly convergent and partly personalized.

Libraries were made using RT-PCR. Sequencing relied on an Illumina HiSeq 2500. The public reads were quality trimmed at Q25 with fastp and then assembled into clones with MiXCR by TCRdb, keeping productive beta chains. Entries are consolidated by CDR3 protein sequence, retaining the most common genes and DNA. The sample table records about 5,000 distinct CDR3 sequences; about two thirds of these occur just once. The top ten constitute roughly 1.7% of the sample. This clonotype was recorded a few times. Its antigen is still unknown. Base-call qualities are not available, and no considerably larger clone is one nucleotide away. This receptor was identified in a young woman who received the yellow fever vaccine. Donor details come from another sample of the same person, matched by shared clones. The specimen comprised T cells from blood (PBMCs), unsorted or a sorted subset (not recorded which), sampled before or after yellow fever vaccination (not recorded which).

CDR3 sequence: CASSFRNEQFF. The DNA is TGTGCCAGCAGCTTTAGAAATGAGCAGTTCTTC. The chain is encoded by TRBV5-5 joined to TRBJ2-1, with the D gene too uncertain to name. Relative to germline, V is 2 bases shorter and J is 7 bases shorter, with 4 bases between their ends. Its CDR3 holds 11 amino acids, cysteine through phenylalanine. The CDR3 DNA has 33 bases and is translated from base 1. The germline V gene (reference sequence) specifies SGHKS as CDR1 and YYEKEE as CDR2.